The text below deals with one T cell receptor (beta chain). Its matching antigen is unknown. The data were obtained in a study of cytomegalovirus exposure and HLA in healthy donors. Whole-study findings and limits: Most subjects' HLA-A and HLA-B alleles were reportedly predicted from TCR beta sequences. The sole available immune exposure information was CMV serostatus.

The PCR made use of 60 Vbeta and 13 Jbeta primers. Assay: immunoSEQ multiplex PCR; the TCRdb copy retains only in-frame clones and omits some. The sample records some 150,000 clones, around 79% being singletons. This CDR3 contains 15 residues. The germline gives CDR1 MNHNY, CDR2 SVGAGI (reference sequence). V was clipped by 2 bases and J by 1 base; unmatched bases: 5. The sequenced sample consisted of PBMCs. This TCR was recovered from a human donor in good health. This chain joins TRBV6-6 and TRBJ2-7; 7 bases are a match to TRBD2. CDR3: CASSYGLAVSYEQYF. The DNA of the CDR3 is TGTGCCAGCAGTTACGGCCTAGCGGTTTCCTACGAGCAGTACTTC.